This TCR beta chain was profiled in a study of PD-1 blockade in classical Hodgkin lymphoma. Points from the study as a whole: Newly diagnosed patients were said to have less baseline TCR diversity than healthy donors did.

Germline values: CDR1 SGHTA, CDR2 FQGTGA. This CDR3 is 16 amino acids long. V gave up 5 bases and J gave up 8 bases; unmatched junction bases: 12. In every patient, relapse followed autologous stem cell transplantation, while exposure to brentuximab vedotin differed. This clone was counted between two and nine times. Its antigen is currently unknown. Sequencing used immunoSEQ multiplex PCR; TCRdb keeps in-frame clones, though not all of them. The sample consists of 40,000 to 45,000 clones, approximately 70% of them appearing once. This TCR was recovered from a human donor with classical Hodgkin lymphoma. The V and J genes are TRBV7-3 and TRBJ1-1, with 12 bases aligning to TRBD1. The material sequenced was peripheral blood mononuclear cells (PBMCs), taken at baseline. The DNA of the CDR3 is TGTGCCAGCAGCCCCCCCGGGACAGGGGGCCTTCGGGAAGCTTTCTTT. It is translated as CASSPPGTGGLREAFF.